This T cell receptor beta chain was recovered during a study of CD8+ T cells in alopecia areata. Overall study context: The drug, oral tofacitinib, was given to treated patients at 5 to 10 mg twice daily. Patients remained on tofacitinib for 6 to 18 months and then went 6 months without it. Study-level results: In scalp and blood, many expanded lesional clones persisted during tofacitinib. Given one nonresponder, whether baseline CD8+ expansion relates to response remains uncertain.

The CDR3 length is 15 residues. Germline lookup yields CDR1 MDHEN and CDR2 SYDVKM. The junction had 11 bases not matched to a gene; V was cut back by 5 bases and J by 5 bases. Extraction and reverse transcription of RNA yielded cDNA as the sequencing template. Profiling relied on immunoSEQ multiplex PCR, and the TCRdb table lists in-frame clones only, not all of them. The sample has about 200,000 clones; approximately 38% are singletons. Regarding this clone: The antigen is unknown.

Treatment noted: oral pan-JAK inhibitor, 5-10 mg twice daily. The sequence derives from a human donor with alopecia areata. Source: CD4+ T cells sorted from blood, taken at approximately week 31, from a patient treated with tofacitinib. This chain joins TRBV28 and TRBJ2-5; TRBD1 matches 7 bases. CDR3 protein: CASSPQQGIRETQYF. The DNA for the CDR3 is TGTGCCAGCAGTCCCCAACAGGGGATCAGGGAGACCCAGTACTTC.